The sample holds a few counts of the clone carrying this T cell receptor (beta chain). The data belong to a study of T cells in Graves' hyperthyroidism and ophthalmopathy. The CDR3 has 19 amino acids. Trimming left V 0 bases short and J 3 bases short, with 18 bases between. Germline assignment: CDR1 KGHSH and CDR2 LQKENI. The investigators amplified TCR beta CDR3 regions from RNA transcripts. Carried out on the TCR CDR3, a first-round RT-PCR used the HTBI primer set. A single record per CDR3 protein comes from TCRdb applying MiXCR to the multiplex PCR reads. The sample contains about 400,000 distinct CDR3 sequences, 15% to 18% of which appear only once.

This chain links TRBV18 with TRBJ2-6; the D is unclear. The sequencing sample was made of blood. This TCR came from a woman aged 18-29 years with Graves' hyperthyroidism. The CDR3 nucleotides read TGTGCCAGCTCACCACCGGTAGCCCGGCTGGTAAATGGGGCCAACGTCCTGACTTTC. This encodes CASSPPVARLVNGANVLTF.